The rows below give T cell receptor beta chains drawn from one sample of a study of T-cell memory formation after mild COVID-19. TCRdb recomputed calls from the 5' RACE reads with MiXCR, one row per CDR3 protein. Of 350,000 to 400,000 distinct CDR3 sequences listed, around 15% are singletons. Sequencing input: PBMCs or a T cell subset sorted from them (not recorded which). These receptor sequences come from a man between 18 and 35 years old who had mild COVID-19 (a few samples of this study predate the infection). Cell type and time point are not known. CDR3s include the opening cysteine and the closing phenylalanine or tryptophan.

>TRBJ1-1|TRBV5-1
CASSLGNMNTEAFF
>TRBJ1-5|TRBV2
CASSAITAGNQPQHF
>TRBJ1-1|TRBV21-1
CASSKGGVSYTEAFF
>TRBJ2-2|TRBV7-9
CASSLVAVTGELFF
>TRBJ2-3|TRBV6-6
CASTPGTSGAGDTQYF
>TRBJ2-3|TRBV10-3
CAILGGGDTQYF
>TRBJ2-7|TRBV6-5
CASSPRGPPQQYF
>TRBJ1-6|TRBV7-6
CASSLGTANSPLHF
>TRBJ2-3|TRBV5-6
CASSFWERGTDTQYF
>TRBJ2-3|TRBV7-2
CASSLLAGYTDTQYF
>TRBJ2-1|TRBV9
CASSPRGGDAGYNEQFF
>TRBJ2-1|TRBV27
CASSSGLGKQFF
>TRBJ1-6|TRBV5-1
CASSGGAVDSPLHF
>TRBJ2-5|TRBV7-2
CASSLDGGTETQYF
>TRBJ2-3|TRBV5-4
CASSLDGLTAADTQYF
>TRBJ2-2|TRBV7-2
CASNPTGYTGELFF
>TRBJ2-2|TRBV24-1
CATAGTGTTGELFF
>TRBJ2-5|TRBV3-1
CASSQDRSRILRAQYF
>TRBJ1-2|TRBV7-2
CASIPTGGNYGYTF
>TRBJ1-2|TRBV9
CASSVEPEVGYTF
>TRBJ2-3|TRBV20-1
CRVGGTHTQYF
>TRBJ2-7|TRBV7-6
CASSIGQGAYEQYF
>TRBJ2-1|TRBV24-1
CATSQGQGYNEQFF
>TRBJ2-1|TRBV5-1
CASSPDRTSGGEQFF